The rows below give T cell receptor beta chains drawn from one sample of a study of vaccination effects on CD4 cells after COVID-19. No cognate antigen is known for these TCRs. Generated by immunoSEQ multiplex PCR, the TCRdb table keeps only in-frame clones and is missing some. The sample has tens of thousands of clones, approximately 70% seen once; the top ten hold 5%. The sample was CD4+ T cells from PBMCs cultured with SARS-CoV-2 spike peptides, taken before COVID-19 vaccination. These receptors were taken from a human donor who received a COVID-19 vaccine. The CDR3 runs from the conserved cysteine through the conserved F or W. A D gene is named only where the DNA matches it firmly. Clone sizes are given selectively: once, few, many, or a class where the clone is expanded.

>TRBV19|TRBJ1-5|.|.
TGTGCCAGTAGTATCCGAGGTGATCAGCCCCAGCATTTT
CASSIRGDQPQHF
>TRBV5-1|TRBJ2-7|.|.
TGCGCCAGCAGCTTGGAAATTCAGGGTGTCTACGAGCAGTACTTC
CASSLEIQGVYEQYF
>TRBV3-1/TRBV3-2|TRBJ1-4|TRBD1|.
TGTGCCAGCAGCCCAACCCCGGGACAGGGAAATGAAAAACTGTTTTTT
CASSPTPGQGNEKLFF
>TRBV6-4|TRBJ2-1|TRBD2|.
TGTGCCAGCAGTGAAGCGGGAGGGTCCAATGAGCAGTTCTTC
CASSEAGGSNEQFF
>TRBV6-5|TRBJ2-2|.|.
TGTGCCACCCTAGCACCGGTCGCGAACACCGGGGAGCTGTTTTTT
CATLAPVANTGELFF
>TRBV3-1/TRBV3-2|TRBJ2-7|TRBD1|.
TGTGCCAGCAGCCAAGATACAGGGGGGCCCAGGGAGCAGTACTTC
CASSQDTGGPREQYF
>TRBV12-3/TRBV12-4|TRBJ2-5|.|.
TGTGCCAGCAGTGGGACTTCCTTGAAGACCCAGTACTTC
CASSGTSLKTQYF
>TRBV6-5|TRBJ2-2|.|once
TGTGCCAGCAGTTACCCGATTCAGGGAATTACCGGGGAGCTGTTTTTT
CASSYPIQGITGELFF
>TRBV11-2|TRBJ1-4|.|.
TGTGCCAGCAGCTTAGTACAGGGTCGGAAACTGTTTTTT
CASSLVQGRKLFF
>TRBV10-2|TRBJ2-5|TRBD1|.
TGCGCCAGCAGCCTTGACAGGGGATGGGAGACCCAGTACTTC
CASSLDRGWETQYF
>TRBV6-1|TRBJ1-5|.|.
TGTGCCAGCAGTGAATCGGGGGGCCGTCAGCCCCAGCATTTT
CASSESGGRQPQHF
>TRBV2|TRBJ1-2|TRBD1|few
TGTGCCAGCAGTGAACTACAGGGGATCGGTGGCTACACCTTC
CASSELQGIGGYTF
>TRBV19|TRBJ2-7|TRBD2|.
TGTGCCAGTAGTATATCGGGACTATTATACGAGCAGTACTTC
CASSISGLLYEQYF
>TRBV4-1|TRBJ2-3|TRBD2|once
TGCGCCAGCAGACTAGCGGGAGGGGCAGATACGCAGTATTTT
CASRLAGGADTQYF
>TRBV11-3|TRBJ2-5|TRBD2|.
TGTGCCAGCAGCTACGTGGGAACGGGGGGGCAAGAGACCCAGTACTTC
CASSYVGTGGQETQYF